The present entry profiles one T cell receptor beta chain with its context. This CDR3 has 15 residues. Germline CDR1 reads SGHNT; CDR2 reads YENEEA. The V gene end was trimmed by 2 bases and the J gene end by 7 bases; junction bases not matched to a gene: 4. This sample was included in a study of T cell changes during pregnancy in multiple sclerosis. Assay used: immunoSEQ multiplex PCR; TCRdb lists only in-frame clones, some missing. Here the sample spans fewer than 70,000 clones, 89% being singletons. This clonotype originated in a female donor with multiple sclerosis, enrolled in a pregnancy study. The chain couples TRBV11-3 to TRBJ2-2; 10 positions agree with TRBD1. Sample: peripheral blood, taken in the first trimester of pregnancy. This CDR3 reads CASSLPGQGHGELFF. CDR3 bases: TGTGCCAGCAGCTTACCGGGACAGGGGCACGGGGAGCTGTTTTTT.